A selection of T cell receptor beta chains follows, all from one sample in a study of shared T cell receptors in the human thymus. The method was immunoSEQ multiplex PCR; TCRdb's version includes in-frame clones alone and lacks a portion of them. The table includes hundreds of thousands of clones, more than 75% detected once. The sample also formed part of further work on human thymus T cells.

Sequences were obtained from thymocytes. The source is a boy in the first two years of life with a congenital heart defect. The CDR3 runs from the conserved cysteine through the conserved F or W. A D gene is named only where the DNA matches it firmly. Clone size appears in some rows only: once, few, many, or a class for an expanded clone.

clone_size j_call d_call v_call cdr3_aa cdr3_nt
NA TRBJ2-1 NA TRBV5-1 CASSLSAVLYNEQFF TGCGCCAGCAGCTTGTCCGCGGTACTTTACAATGAGCAGTTCTTC
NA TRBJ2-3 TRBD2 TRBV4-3 CASSGGGTRDTQYF TGCGCCAGCAGCGGGGGGGGGACTCGGGATACGCAGTATTTT
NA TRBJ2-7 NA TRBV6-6 CASSYGLAPAYEQYF TGTGCCAGCAGTTATGGCCTAGCGCCAGCCTACGAGCAGTACTTC
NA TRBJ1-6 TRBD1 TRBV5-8 CASSNRGYNSPLHF TGTGCCAGCAGCAACAGGGGATATAATTCACCCCTCCACTTT
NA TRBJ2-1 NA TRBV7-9 CASRTGDYNEQFF TGTGCCAGCAGAACGGGGGATTACAATGAGCAGTTCTTC
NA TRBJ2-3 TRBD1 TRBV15 CATSRDWDSSTDTQYF TGTGCCACCAGCAGAGATTGGGACAGCAGCACAGATACGCAGTATTTT
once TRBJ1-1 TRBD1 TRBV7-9 CASSLESLHRGADTEAFF TGTGCCAGCAGCTTGGAATCCCTTCACAGGGGGGCGGACACTGAAGCTTTCTTT
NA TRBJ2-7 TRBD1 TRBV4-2 CASSQVRGQGSHEQYF TGTGCCAGCAGCCAAGTGCGGGGACAGGGTAGCCACGAGCAGTACTTC
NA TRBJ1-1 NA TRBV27 CATRSTGLGNTEAFF TGTGCCACCCGATCGACAGGCCTAGGGAACACTGAAGCTTTCTTT
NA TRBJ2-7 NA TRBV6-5 CASTPPRTIDEQYF TGTGCCAGCACCCCACCCAGGACAATCGACGAGCAGTACTTC
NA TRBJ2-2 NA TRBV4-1 CASSPGINRPDGELFF TGCGCCAGCAGCCCCGGGATCAACCGCCCGGACGGGGAGCTGTTTTTT